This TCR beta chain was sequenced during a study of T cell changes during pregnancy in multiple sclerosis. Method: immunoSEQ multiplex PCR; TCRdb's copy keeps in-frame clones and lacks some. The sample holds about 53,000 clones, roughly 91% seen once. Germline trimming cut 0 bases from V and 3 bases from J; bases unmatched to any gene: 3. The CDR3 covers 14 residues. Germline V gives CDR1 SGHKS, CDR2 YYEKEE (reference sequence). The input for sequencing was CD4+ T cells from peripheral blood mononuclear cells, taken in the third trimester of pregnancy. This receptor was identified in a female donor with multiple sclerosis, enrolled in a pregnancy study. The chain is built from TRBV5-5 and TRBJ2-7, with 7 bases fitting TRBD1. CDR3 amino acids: CASSLEQGIYEQYF. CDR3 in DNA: TGTGCCAGCAGCTTGGAACAGGGGATCTACGAGCAGTACTTC.